One and the same sample provided the 5 T cell receptor beta chains below, sequenced in a study of cytotoxic CD8 clonotypes in ibrutinib-treated CLL (dated by TCRdb to the early 2020s). What the time point label conveys for this sample: progressive disease on ibrutinib. Libraries were constructed by the immunoSEQ multiplex PCR assay. Imported from immuneACCESS, the table was reduced by TCRdb to in-frame sequences with V and J called. These copies leave out some clones; in studies compared against another copy, an unresolved V gene accounts for under half, and the cause of the remainder is not known. The sample data list 250,000 to 350,000 clones, and less than 85% of these were observed just once. 5.6% of the sample is taken by the ten largest. Here the sequenced sample was PBMCs, taken at disease progression, from a patient treated with ibrutinib. Every receptor here comes from a human donor with chronic lymphocytic leukemia.

This clone appeared a few times. The chain employs TRBV7-9 and TRBJ2-7, with TRBD2 identical over 9 bases. Losses at the gene ends were 4 bases for V and 6 bases for J; bases not matched to a gene: 7. Germline assignment: CDR1 SEHNR and CDR2 FQNEAQ (reference sequence). CDR3 length equals 14 residues. CDR3 loop: CASSSPGLAGEQYF. CDR3 sequence (DNA): TGTGCCAGCAGCTCACCGGGACTAGCTGGCGAGCAGTACTTC.

J is TRBJ2-7 and V is TRBV28; TRBD1 might be the D (7 bases). This CDR3 contains 13 residues. V gave up 4 bases and J gave up 2 bases, with 9 bases separating them. Germline CDR1 MDHEN, CDR2 SYDVKM. This chain's CDR3 is CASSSRGAYEQYF. The CDR3 DNA is TGTGCCAGCAGTTCCAGGGGGGCCTACGAGCAGTACTTC.

V usage is TRBV9 and J usage is TRBJ2-7, with 13 bases identical to TRBD2. CDR1 is SGDLS and CDR2 is YYNGEE in the germline V gene. J was trimmed by 5 bases and V by 3 bases; bases with no gene match: 8. The CDR3 spans 16 residues. CDR3 residues: CASSDRLAGGWHEQYF. The CDR3 DNA reads TGTGCCAGCAGCGACCGACTAGCGGGGGGATGGCACGAGCAGTACTTC.

The chain is built from TRBV11-2 and TRBJ1-6; D gene unclear. Looked up from germline, CDR1 is SGHAT and CDR2 is FQNNGV. The V end was cut by 0 bases, the J end by 8 bases, with 14 bases between. The CDR3 is 16 amino acids. CDR3 coding DNA: TGTGCCAGCAGCTTAGATCACCGACTGGGAGATTCACCCCTCCACTTT. Residues: CASSLDHRLGDSPLHF.

This chain uses TRBV27 with TRBJ2-7; tentatively, D is TRBD1 or TRBD2 (5 bases each). Trimming removed 2 bases at V and 5 bases at J, with 13 bases between. The CDR3 totals 14 residues. From germline, CDR1 is MNHEY and CDR2 SMNVEV (reference sequence). CDR3 DNA sequence: TGTGCCAGCAGTTTAGGGGGAGCATATAACGAGCAGTACTTC. Translating it yields CASSLGGAYNEQYF.